This TCR beta chain was recorded in a study of blood T cell repertoires in COVID-19. Study overall: From the United States, Italy and Spain came samples of acute and convalescent COVID-19.

From germline, CDR1 is SEHNR and CDR2 FQNEAQ (reference sequence). The CDR3 is 13 residues long. Between the trimmed V and J ends, which lost 1 base and 7 bases, there was a span of 8 bases. Measured with immunoSEQ multiplex PCR; TCRdb has only the in-frame clones, and not every one. There are fewer than 110,000 clones in the sample; about 91% occur only once, and 6.8% lies in the top ten. This chain links TRBV7-9 with TRBJ2-1; no clear D gene. The origin of this receptor is a man aged 45 to 65 with active or convalescent COVID-19. Sequencing input: peripheral blood. The CDR3: CASSLEPRNEQFF. CDR3 DNA: TGTGCCAGCAGCTTAGAACCCCGGAATGAGCAGTTCTTC.